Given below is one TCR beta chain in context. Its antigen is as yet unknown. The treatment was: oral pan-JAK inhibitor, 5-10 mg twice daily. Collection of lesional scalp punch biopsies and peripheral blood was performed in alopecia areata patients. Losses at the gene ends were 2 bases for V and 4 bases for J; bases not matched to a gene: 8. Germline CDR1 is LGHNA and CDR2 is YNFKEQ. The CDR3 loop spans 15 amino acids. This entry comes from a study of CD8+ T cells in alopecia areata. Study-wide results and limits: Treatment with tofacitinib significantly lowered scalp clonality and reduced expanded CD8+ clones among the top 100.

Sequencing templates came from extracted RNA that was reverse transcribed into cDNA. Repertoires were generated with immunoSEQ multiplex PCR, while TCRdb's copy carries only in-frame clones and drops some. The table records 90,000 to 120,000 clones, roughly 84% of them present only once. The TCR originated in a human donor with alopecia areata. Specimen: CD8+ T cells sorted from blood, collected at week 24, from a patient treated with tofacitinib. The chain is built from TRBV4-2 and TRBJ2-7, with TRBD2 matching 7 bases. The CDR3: CASSQWRGSSYEQYF. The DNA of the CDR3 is TGTGCCAGCAGCCAATGGCGGGGGTCCTCTTACGAGCAGTACTTC.